This T cell receptor (beta chain) was captured by sequencing in a study of siplizumab effects on memory and regulatory T cells. The assay was immunoSEQ multiplex PCR, and TCRdb's table has in-frame clones only and misses some. The data show 100,000 or so clones, approximately 94% seen once. The CDR3 length is 13 residues. Germline V lookup: CDR1 SGHNT, CDR2 YENEEA. Trimming removed 5 bases at V and 7 bases at J, with 12 bases between. The gene calls are TRBV11-3 and TRBJ1-3, with a weak D call TRBD1 (5 bases). The origin of this receptor is a human donor in good health. Sequencing used non-Treg CD4+ T cells sorted from blood. CDR3 DNA: TGTGCCAGCAGCGAAGGGACGCGGAACACCATATATTTT. Encoded protein: CASSEGTRNTIYF.